What follows are 22 T cell receptor beta chains derived from one specimen sequenced in a study of blood T cell repertoires in COVID-19. The protocol was immunoSEQ multiplex PCR, while the TCRdb copy is restricted to in-frame clones and leaves out a portion. The sample shows 150,000 to 200,000 clones, approximately 79% of them seen only once. Specimen: peripheral blood. Receptors were obtained from a man aged 60-69 years with active or convalescent COVID-19.

This clone was counted only a few times. CDR3 protein: CASSQYKGPSYEQYF. CDR3 DNA sequence: TGTGCCAGCAGCCAATACAAGGGGCCCTCCTACGAGCAGTACTTC. The rearrangement links TRBV11-2 to TRBJ2-7; D is perhaps TRBD1 (5 bases). This CDR3 comprises 15 residues. V was pared by 5 bases and J by 0 bases, with 14 bases between. The germline V gene has CDR1 SGHAT and CDR2 FQNNGV.

This chain links TRBV27 with TRBJ2-2; 9 nucleotides align to TRBD2. Unmatched junction bases numbered 28, after V lost 7 bases and J lost 4 bases. Looked up from germline, CDR1 is MNHEY and CDR2 is SMNVEV (reference sequence). The CDR3 contains 22 residues. The CDR3 DNA follows: TGTGCCAGCATAAGACTAGCGGAGAGGGACGCCGGATCTCGTGGCGCCACCGGGGAGCTGTTTTTT. It encodes CASIRLAERDAGSRGATGELFF.

V is TRBV4-2 and J is TRBJ2-1; TRBD2 aligns across 12 bases. Trimming removed 4 bases from V and 6 bases from J; junction bases left unmatched: 7. The CDR3 has 16 amino acids. Germline lookup yields CDR1 LGHNA and CDR2 YNFKEQ. The CDR3 DNA is TGTGCCAGCAGCCCCCGACTAGCGGGAGATAGCAATGAGCAGTTCTTC. This sequence encodes CASSPRLAGDSNEQFF.

In its sample, this clone was seen many times. The rearrangement links TRBV7-2 to TRBJ2-5, with TRBD2 as a possible D gene (6 bases). The CDR3 extends over 17 amino acids. CDR1 and CDR2 (germline): SGHTA, FQGNSA. V lost 1 base, J lost 2 bases, and 17 bases lay in between. CDR3 loop: CASSLGTILGGQETQYF. CDR3 sequence (DNA): TGTGCCAGCAGCTTAGGAACGATTTTGGGGGGACAAGAGACCCAGTACTTC. Complete variable domain (other parts from reference TRBV7-2 and TRBJ2-5): GAGVSQSPSNKVTEKGKDVELRCDPISGHTALYWYRQSLGQGLEFLIYFQGNSAPDKSGLPSDRFSAERTGGSVSTLTIQRTQQEDSAVYLCASSLGTILGGQETQYFGPGTRLLVL.

The V gene is TRBV14, the J gene TRBJ2-7, with 15 positions matching TRBD2. CDR1 SGHDN and CDR2 FVKESK come from the germline V gene. J lost 2 bases, V lost 0 bases, and 5 bases had no gene match. The CDR3 loop spans 18 amino acids. This chain's CDR3 is CASSQDLGLAGGTYEQYF. CDR3 sequence (DNA): TGTGCCAGCAGCCAAGATTTGGGACTAGCGGGAGGAACCTACGAGCAGTACTTC.

The V and J genes are TRBV9 and TRBJ2-7; 10 bases match TRBD2. CDR3 length: 15 residues. Looked up from germline, CDR1 is SGDLS and CDR2 is YYNGEE. V lost 4 bases to trimming and J lost 0 bases; unmatched junction nucleotides: 4. The CDR3 protein is CASSPRTSGSYEQYF. CDR3 bases: TGTGCCAGCAGCCCGCGGACTAGCGGCTCCTACGAGCAGTACTTC.

This chain's CDR3 is CASSPSPTGGSTGELFF. The DNA for the CDR3 is TGTGCCAGCAGCCCCTCCCCCACAGGGGGAAGCACCGGGGAGCTGTTTTTT. This sequence joins TRBV7-2 and TRBJ2-2; TRBD1 matches at 8 bases. The CDR3 sequence is 17 residues long. V shed 5 bases, J shed 4 bases, and the junction held 12 bases outside the gene matches. CDR1 and CDR2 (germline): SGHTA, FQGNSA.

The rearrangement links TRBV24-1 to TRBJ2-3; the D gene is possibly TRBD1 (5 bases). CDR1 is KGHDR and CDR2 is SFDVKD in the germline V gene. This CDR3 is 14 amino acids long. Trimming removed 5 bases from V and 2 bases from J, with 10 bases in between. Written as DNA, the CDR3 is TGTGCCACCAGTGTTCCGACAGACACAGATACGCAGTATTTT. This translates into CATSVPTDTDTQYF.

V gene TRBV7-6 combines with J gene TRBJ2-7; TRBD2 might be the D (7 bases). Trimming shortened V by 1 base and J by 4 bases, and 14 bases separated the two germline ends. This CDR3 has 15 amino acids. CDR1 SGHVS and CDR2 FNYEAQ come from the germline V gene. In DNA form, the CDR3 reads TGTGCCAGCAGCTTAGGAGGGGGAGGGTCGTACGAGCAGTACTTC. Translated, it gives CASSLGGGGSYEQYF.

J is TRBJ2-3 and V is TRBV11-2; 11 bases align to TRBD2. Germline values: CDR1 SGHAT, CDR2 FQNNGV. The V and J ends lost 0 bases and 5 bases, in that order; junction bases with no gene match: 1. The CDR3 has 15 amino acids. CDR3 in DNA: TGTGCCAGCAGCTTAGATACTAGCGGGAGAGATACGCAGTATTTT. As protein: CASSLDTSGRDTQYF. Variable domain in full (rest from reference TRBV11-2 and TRBJ2-3): EAGVAQSPRYKIIEKRQSVAFWCNPISGHATLYWYQQILGQGPKLLIQFQNNGVVDDSQLPKDRFSAERLKGVDSTLKIQPAKLEDSAVYLCASSLDTSGRDTQYFGPGTRLTVL.

The chain has TRBV28 and TRBJ1-2; no reliable D call. Trimming cost V 10 bases and J 2 bases, with 5 bases left between them. Germline V lookup: CDR1 MDHEN, CDR2 SYDVKM. The CDR3 is made up of 10 amino acids. In DNA, the CDR3 is TGTGCCACCCGGAACTATGGCTACACCTTC. Its protein is CATRNYGYTF.

The gene calls are TRBV6-8 and TRBJ2-7; 7 nucleotides align to TRBD2. V lost 4 bases and J lost 0; bases outside the gene matches: 12. This CDR3 region has 17 residues. Germline values: CDR1 MNHGY, CDR2 SAAAGT. CDR3 residues: CASSSPLAAGSSYEQYF. CDR3 coding DNA: TGTGCCAGCAGTTCCCCCCTGGCAGCGGGAAGCTCCTACGAGCAGTACTTC.

The genes are TRBV7-6 and TRBJ2-1, with 9 bases fitting TRBD2. CDR3 length equals 15 residues. Per the germline V gene, CDR1 is SGHVS and CDR2 is FNYEAQ. Germline trimming cut 4 bases from V and 7 bases from J; bases unmatched to any gene: 8. CDR3 sequence (DNA): TGTGCCAGCAGCTCTATAGCGGGAGAATTTAATGAGCAGTTCTTC. The encoded protein is CASSSIAGEFNEQFF.

The chain uses TRBV6-2 or TRBV6-3 and TRBJ2-5; D is unclear. CDR1 is MNHEY, CDR2 SVGEGT, per germline. Deletions cut 0 bases from V and 4 bases from J, with 9 bases between. The CDR3 runs 14 residues. The CDR3 protein is CASSYSSNGETQYF. The DNA of the CDR3 is TGTGCCAGCAGTTACTCTTCCAACGGAGAGACCCAGTACTTC.

The chain uses TRBV7-9 and TRBJ1-2, with TRBD1 identical over 7 bases. Unmatched junction bases numbered 11, after V lost 5 bases and J lost 8 bases. Germline CDR1 is SEHNR and CDR2 is FQNEAQ (reference sequence). The CDR3 has 14 amino acids. CDR3 sequence (DNA): TGTGCCAGCAGCCTAGGACACCAGGGGGGCGGCTACACCTTC. It translates to CASSLGHQGGGYTF.

The V call is TRBV6-5, the J call TRBJ1-1; TRBD1 is a possible D gene (6 bases). V lost 0 bases, J lost 10 bases, and 15 bases lay in between. CDR1 is MNHEY, CDR2 SVGAGI, per germline. This CDR3 region has 14 residues. In DNA, the CDR3 is TGTGCCAGCAGTTACTCGGGGCAGGGGTTGGGAGCTTTCTTT. This gives the protein CASSYSGQGLGAFF.

The chain uses TRBV10-3 and TRBJ1-1; 10 bases match TRBD1. In germline, CDR1 is ENHRY, CDR2 SYGVKD. There are 14 residues in the CDR3. The trim removed 6 bases at V and 3 bases at J, leaving 4 bases unmatched. The CDR3 here is CAISAGTGDTEAFF. CDR3 nucleotides: TGTGCCATCAGCGCCGGGACAGGGGACACTGAAGCTTTCTTT.

The chain carries TRBV11-3 and TRBJ2-2; no firm D call. Germline CDR1 SGHNT, CDR2 YENEEA. This CDR3 contains 13 residues. Trimming left V 5 bases short and J 6 bases short, with 10 bases between. The CDR3 region is CASSPGRSGELFF. In DNA, the CDR3 is TGTGCCAGCAGCCCGGGTCGTTCCGGGGAGCTGTTTTTT.

As for this clone: Since a much larger clone is just one base distant, this may be a read error. This chain joins TRBV11-3 and TRBJ1-3; D remains unclear. Per the germline V gene, CDR1 is SGHNT and CDR2 is YENEEA. Trimming removed 1 base at V and 4 bases at J, with 8 bases between. The CDR3 has 14 residues. CDR3 residues: CASSLGGSGNTIYF. CDR3 sequence (DNA): TGTGCCAGCAGCTTAGGAGGATCCGGAAACACCATATATTTT.

The chain has TRBV5-8 and TRBJ2-1, with TRBD2 as a possible D gene (5 bases). The CDR3 extends over 15 amino acids. V dropped 0 bases and J dropped 1 base, with 8 bases sitting between them. CDR1 SGHTS and CDR2 YDEGEE come from the germline V gene. DNA of the CDR3: TGTGCCAGCAGCTTGGAAACGGGGTCCTACAATGAGCAGTTCTTC. It yields the protein CASSLETGSYNEQFF.

The gene calls are TRBV7-6 and TRBJ2-3; no reliable D call. The CDR3 loop spans 16 amino acids. Looked up from germline, CDR1 is SGHVS and CDR2 is FNYEAQ. V lost 4 bases and J lost 2, with 16 bases in between. The CDR3, as DNA: TGTGCCAGCAGCTCACCTAAGCACGGTACCACAGATACGCAGTATTTT. This codes for CASSSPKHGTTDTQYF. The complete variable domain, with remaining parts taken from reference TRBV7-6 and TRBJ2-3, reads GAGVSQSPRYKVTKRGQDVALRCDPISGHVSLYWYRQALGQGPEFLTYFNYEAQQDKSGLPNDRFSAERPEGSISTLTIQRTEQRDSAMYRCASSSPKHGTTDTQYFGPGTRLTVL.

The chain is built from TRBV4-3 and TRBJ2-3; unclear D gene. The CDR3 length is 16 residues. V was cut by 0 bases and J by 0 bases, with 10 bases left in between. CDR1 is LGHNA, CDR2 YSLEER, per germline. CDR3 DNA sequence: TGCGCCAGCAGCCAAGATGTCCCCACTAGCACAGATACGCAGTATTTT. Its protein product is CASSQDVPTSTDTQYF.